The 11 T cell receptor beta chains listed next were all sequenced from one sample in a study of T cells in women clearing cervical HPV infection. Clones were read by immunoSEQ multiplex PCR, and TCRdb kept only the in-frame ones, dropping some. Its listing shows 15,000 to 20,000 clones. Sequencing was carried out using blood buffy coat. Receptors originate from a woman aged 18 to 69 with a cervical HPV16 infection that either progressed to CIN3+ or cleared (not recorded which).

Remarks on this clone: Read data end 3 residues before the CDR3 end; the end is taken from the germline J gene. This chain uses TRBV18 with TRBJ1-2; D gene ambiguous. Germline CDR1 and CDR2: KGHSH and LQKENI. This CDR3 contains 13 residues. The CDR3 bases that were read are TGTGCCAGCTCAGGAGCTAGCACAGATACC. Protein sequence: CASSGASTDT. The full CDR3 protein reads CASSGASTDTYTF. Full variable domain (outside the CDR3, taken from reference TRBV18 and TRBJ1-2): NAGVMQNPRHLVRRRGQEARLRCSPMKGHSHVYWYRQLPEEGLKFMVYLQKENIIDESGMPKERFSAEFPKEGPSILRIQQVVRGDSAAYFCASSGASTDTYTFGSGTRLTVV.

Comments on this clone: The DNA ends 3 residues before the CDR3 does, and the rest of the CDR3 is filled in from the germline J gene. The rearrangement uses TRBV7-9 and TRBJ2-1; tentative D call: TRBD2 (5 bases). Trimming stripped 1 base from V and 9 bases from J, with 13 bases between. Germline V gives CDR1 SEHNR, CDR2 FQNEAQ (reference sequence). The CDR3 runs 14 residues. The CDR3 DNA, read in part, is TGTGCCAGCAGCTTAGACCCGGGGATTGGTGAG. Residues: CASSLDPGIGE. The whole CDR3 sequence reads CASSLDPGIGEQFF.

Notes on this clone: This sample also contains other DNA sequences that code for the same CDR3. This CDR3 is CASRGQRGGPHEQFF. CDR3 bases read: TGTGCCAGCAGGGGACAGCGGGGGGGCCCGCATGAG. The V and J genes are TRBV2 and TRBJ2-1; 10 bases fit TRBD2. From the germline J gene comes the end of the CDR3, since the read stops 3 residues before it. The length of the CDR3 is 15 residues. With V trimmed by 6 bases and J by 8 bases, 10 bases remained unmatched. CDR1 is SNHLY and CDR2 is FYNNEI in the germline V gene.

Points on this clone: The read stops 3 residues short of the end of the CDR3; the missing end is completed from the germline J gene. The chain links TRBV5-1 to TRBJ2-6, with 8 positions matching TRBD2. There are 15 residues in the CDR3. Germline V gene lookup returns CDR1 SGHRS and CDR2 YFSETQ. After removal of 7 bases from V and 3 bases from J, the junction contained 6 bases not matched to a gene. CDR3 sequence: CASRGGRSGANVLTF. The sequenced part of the CDR3 DNA is TGCGCCAGCCGGGGGGGGAGGAGTGGGGCCAACGTC.

A word on this clone: The read stops 3 residues short of the end of the CDR3; the missing end is completed from the germline J gene. V is TRBV7-3 and J is TRBJ1-2, with D perhaps matching TRBD1 (5 bases). CDR3 length: 16 residues. The germline gives CDR1 SGHTA, CDR2 FQGTGA. The V end was cut by 2 bases, the J end by 6 bases, with 19 bases between. This chain's CDR3 is CASSLWAGFQRDGYTF. The sequenced CDR3 bases are TGTGCCAGCAGCTTATGGGCAGGGTTCCAAAGGGATGGC.

Of note for this clone: Relative to the germline gene, one junction end is altered; a read error may explain this. The CDR3 goes on 3 residues after the read ends, and that part is filled in from the germline J gene. The chain combines TRBV5-1 with TRBJ2-7; 11 bases match TRBD2. Germline assignment: CDR1 SGHRS and CDR2 YFSETQ. CDR3 length: 16 amino acids. Incomplete CDR3 DNA: TGCGCCAGCAGTTTGGGCCATAGCGGGGGGGCATCCGAG. The encoded protein is CASSLGHSGGASE. The CDR3 as a whole reads CASSLGHSGGASEQYF. The complete variable domain, with remaining parts taken from reference TRBV5-1 and TRBJ2-7, reads KAGVTQTPRYLIKTRGQQVTLSCSPISGHRSVSWYQQTPGQGLQFLFEYFSETQRNKGNFPGRFSGRQFSNSRSEMNVSTLELGDSALYLCASSLGHSGGASEQYFGPGTRLTVT.

As concerns this clone: The read terminates 3 residues ahead of where the CDR3 ends, so the germline J gene completes it. The rearrangement links TRBV18 to TRBJ2-7; a weak D match, TRBD1 (6 bases). Trimming removed 2 bases from V and 4 bases from J, with 15 bases in between. CDR1 and CDR2 from the germline V gene are KGHSH and LQKENI. This CDR3 contains 15 residues. The CDR3 spells CASSPGGVSVYEQYF. CDR3 DNA, as far as it was read: TGTGCCAGCTCACCAGGGGGCGTATCTGTGTACGAG.

As regards this clone: Coverage ceases 3 residues before the CDR3 finishes, and the germline J gene fills in the end. The J gene is TRBJ1-4, the V gene TRBV19, with 10 bases lining up with TRBD1. Germline CDR1 is LNHDA and CDR2 is SQIVND (reference sequence). This CDR3 comprises 16 residues. The CDR3 protein is CASKPGQGTYNSPLFF. CDR3 bases read: TGTGCCAGTAAACCGGGACAGGGGACCTATAATTCACCA.

Points on this clone: The CDR3 extends 3 residues past the end of the read, so its final part is completed from the germline J gene. At the DNA level, this CDR3 is encoded by other sequences in the same sample as well. This sequence joins TRBV12-3 or TRBV12-4 and TRBJ1-3; the match to TRBD1 covers 7 bases. The CDR3 totals 15 residues. The V gene end was trimmed by 7 bases and the J gene end by 4 bases; junction bases not matched to a gene: 10. CDR3: CASTDGGGLGNTIYF. The part of the CDR3 DNA that was read is TGTGCCAGCACCGATGGAGGGGGCCTCGGAAACACC.

A word on this clone: The CDR3 goes on 3 residues after the read ends, and that part is filled in from the germline J gene. The chain recombines TRBV6-2 or TRBV6-3 with TRBJ1-2; a weak D match, TRBD1 (5 bases). CDR1 is MNHEY, CDR2 SVGEGT, per germline. The CDR3 loop spans 14 amino acids. CDR3 bases read: TGTGCCAGCAGTCCTAGCGGGGGAATCTACGAC. This gives the protein CASSPSGGIYD. The complete CDR3 sequence is CASSPSGGIYDYTF.

A remark on this clone: The CDR3 end falls 3 residues outside the read, so it is completed with the germline J gene. The chain employs TRBV19 and TRBJ2-1, with 9 bases identical to TRBD1. There are 17 residues in the CDR3. J was trimmed by 5 bases and V by 6 bases; bases with no gene match: 14. Germline CDR1 LNHDA, CDR2 SQIVND (reference sequence). CDR3 bases read: TGTGCCAGTAGACCCTTTGGGACAGGGCTTCTGGACAATGAG. This codes for CASRPFGTGLLDNE. The CDR3, in full, reads CASRPFGTGLLDNEQFF.